The TCR beta chain under discussion was sequenced for a study of blood T cell repertoires in COVID-19. At the level of the study: From the United States, Italy and Spain came samples of acute and convalescent COVID-19. T cells, B-cell-depleted T cells, or PBMCs supplied cDNA or gDNA.

Repertoires were generated with immunoSEQ multiplex PCR, while TCRdb's copy carries only in-frame clones and drops some. The sample lists 200,000 to 250,000 clones, 80% seen once, with 7.4% in the top ten. The study recruited people aged 18 to 89 years across 20 to 30 US areas. Participants' own reports of clinical history determined their cohort assignment. Germline values: CDR1 MNHEY, CDR2 SVGAGI. CDR3 size: 11 residues. V was cut by 5 bases and J by 4 bases, with 5 bases left in between. The specimen sequenced was PBMCs or T cells enriched from blood (not recorded which). The rearrangement uses TRBV6-5 and TRBJ1-2; no clear D gene. The receptor's source is a woman aged 35 to 49 with acute COVID-19. CDR3 sequence (DNA): TGTGCCAGCAGTAACAGCTATGGCTACACCTTC. It is translated as CASSNSYGYTF.